Listed here are 19 T cell receptor beta chains from one sample, sequenced in a study of T cell changes during pregnancy in multiple sclerosis. The protocol was immunoSEQ multiplex PCR, while the TCRdb copy is restricted to in-frame clones and leaves out a portion. The table lists approximately 96,000 clones, about 90% of them singletons. The sample consisted of peripheral blood, taken after pregnancy. These TCRs come from a female donor in good health, enrolled as a control in a pregnancy study.

The rearrangement links TRBV6-5 to TRBJ2-7; D ambiguous. Looked up from germline, CDR1 is MNHEY and CDR2 is SVGAGI. V was cut by 0 bases and J by 6 bases, with 3 bases left in between. The length of the CDR3 is 11 residues. The CDR3 region has the DNA TGTGCCAGCAGTTACTCGGCCGAGCAGTACTTC. It encodes CASSYSAEQYF.

The chain combines TRBV5-4 with TRBJ2-6; D perhaps matches TRBD2 (6 bases). The V end lost 3 bases, the J end lost 4 bases, and 17 bases lay between the germline ends. The CDR3 loop spans 17 amino acids. CDR1 and CDR2 from the germline V gene are SGHNT and YYREEE (reference sequence). CDR3 residues: CASSSPPAAGGANVLTF. In nucleotides, the CDR3 is TGTGCCAGCAGCTCGCCCCCCGCGGCGGGGGGGGCCAACGTCCTGACTTTC.

This chain uses TRBV28 with TRBJ2-7; TRBD1 agrees at 8 bases. CDR3 size: 14 residues. Per the germline V gene, CDR1 is MDHEN and CDR2 is SYDVKM. Trimming removed 7 bases from V and 0 bases from J; junction bases left unmatched: 5. The CDR3 DNA reads as TGTGCCAGCACCAACACAGGGGGCTCCTACGAGCAGTACTTC. This encodes CASTNTGGSYEQYF. Full variable domain (outside the CDR3, taken from reference TRBV28 and TRBJ2-7): DVKVTQSSRYLVKRTGEKVFLECVQDMDHENMFWYRQDPGLGLRLIYFSYDVKMKEKGDIPEGYSVSREKKERFSLILESASTNQTSMYLCASTNTGGSYEQYFGPGTRLTVT.

This chain links TRBV7-6 with TRBJ2-5; a weak D match, TRBD1 (5 bases). The CDR3 sequence is 11 residues long. Deletions cut 7 bases from V and 7 bases from J, with 10 bases between. Germline V CDR1 and CDR2: SGHVS, FNYEAQ. CDR3 in amino acids: CASKLRGTQYF. In DNA form, the CDR3 reads TGTGCCAGCAAGCTTAGGGGGACCCAGTACTTC.

This clone was detected only once. The chain carries TRBV11-2 and TRBJ2-3; TRBD2 agrees at 7 bases. Germline V lookup: CDR1 SGHAT, CDR2 FQNNGV. This CDR3 spans 15 amino acids. J lost 2 bases, V lost 4 bases, and 6 bases had no gene match. The CDR3 reads CASSSMTSNTDTQYF. As DNA, the CDR3 is TGTGCCAGCAGCTCGATGACTAGCAACACAGATACGCAGTATTTT.

The V and J genes are TRBV5-5 and TRBJ1-5; no reliable D call. This CDR3 has 16 amino acids. V was shortened by 0 bases and J by 3 bases, with 13 bases between the two germline ends. Germline CDR1 SGHKS, CDR2 YYEKEE (reference sequence). CDR3: CASSLAEGSFNQPQHF. CDR3 DNA: TGTGCCAGCAGCTTGGCCGAAGGGAGCTTCAATCAGCCCCAGCATTTT.

The J gene is TRBJ1-1, the V gene TRBV28, with 7 bases identical to TRBD1. This CDR3 contains 14 residues. Germline CDR1 MDHEN, CDR2 SYDVKM. The V and J ends lost 5 bases and 10 bases, in that order; junction bases with no gene match: 13. CDR3 bases: TGTGCCAGCAGTCCGCTATTGGAAGGGGGCGCAGCTTTCTTT. Its protein product is CASSPLLEGGAAFF. Full variable domain (remainder filled in from reference TRBV28 and TRBJ1-1): DVKVTQSSRYLVKRTGEKVFLECVQDMDHENMFWYRQDPGLGLRLIYFSYDVKMKEKGDIPEGYSVSREKKERFSLILESASTNQTSMYLCASSPLLEGGAAFFGQGTRLTVV.

The CDR3 region has the DNA TGTGCCAGCAGCCTCCAGGGGGGCGGGACAGTTGCCACCGGGGAGCTGTTTTTT. It is translated as CASSLQGGGTVATGELFF. The V and J genes are TRBV21-1 and TRBJ2-2; whether TRBD1, the table's D call, matches the DNA was not checked. TRBV21-1 is assigned pseudogene status. This CDR3 region has 18 residues.

The V and J genes are TRBV30 and TRBJ1-3, with D uncertain. V lost 3 bases to trimming and J lost 0 bases, with 9 bases between them. The germline gives CDR1 GTSNPN, CDR2 SVGIG (reference sequence). CDR3 size: 14 residues. The CDR3 DNA reads TGTGCCTGGAGCAGAGGTGACTCTGGAAACACCATATATTTT. Translated: CAWSRGDSGNTIYF.

The chain joins TRBV25-1 to TRBJ1-2, with 12 bases matching TRBD1. Germline CDR1 reads MGHDK; CDR2 reads SYGVNS. CDR3 size: 16 residues. V lost 4 bases and J lost 4; bases outside the gene matches: 7. The CDR3 bases are TGTGCCAGCAGTGCAGGGACAGGGGGCCTCGGCTATGGCTACACCTTC. This gives the protein CASSAGTGGLGYGYTF.

This chain connects TRBV5-1 to TRBJ2-2; 7 bases map to TRBD1. CDR3 length: 15 residues. Trimming at V came to 0 bases and at J to 3 bases, leaving 2 bases not matched to a gene. CDR1 is SGHRS and CDR2 is YFSETQ in the germline V gene. The DNA for the CDR3 is TGCGCCAGCAGCTTGGGGGACAGATACACCGGGGAGCTGTTTTTT. The encoded protein is CASSLGDRYTGELFF.

This sequence joins TRBV5-1 and TRBJ1-4; perhaps TRBD1 as D (6 bases). Germline assignment: CDR1 SGHRS and CDR2 YFSETQ. The CDR3 totals 16 residues. The V and J ends lost 0 bases and 7 bases respectively, with 16 bases between them. This CDR3 is CASSLDDRWASEKLFF. The CDR3 DNA is TGCGCCAGCAGCTTGGACGACAGGTGGGCGAGTGAAAAACTGTTTTTT.

CDR3 coding DNA: TGTGCCAGTAGTACCCCTTCGGCGGGAGGGCCGGGTGAGCAGTTCTTC. Its protein is CASSTPSAGGPGEQFF. The genes are TRBV19 and TRBJ2-1, with 9 bases fitting TRBD2. Germline V gives CDR1 LNHDA, CDR2 SQIVND (reference sequence). The CDR3 spans 16 residues. The junction had 13 bases not matched to a gene; V was cut back by 4 bases and J by 9 bases.

The V call is TRBV9, the J call TRBJ1-4; TRBD1 is a possible D gene (6 bases). The CDR3 has 15 residues. V lost 3 bases and J lost 2, with 11 bases in between. The germline gives CDR1 SGDLS, CDR2 YYNGEE. CDR3 sequence: CASSADRGTNEKLFF. CDR3 bases: TGTGCCAGCAGCGCGGACAGAGGGACTAATGAAAAACTGTTTTTT.

V gene TRBV27 combines with J gene TRBJ2-1, with TRBD1 matching over 8 bases. J was trimmed by 7 bases and V by 5 bases; bases with no gene match: 10. The CDR3 sequence is 15 residues long. CDR1 is MNHEY and CDR2 is SMNVEV in the germline V gene (reference sequence). CDR3 nucleotide sequence: TGTGCCAGCAGTACGACAGGGGCCCGTTGGAATGAGCAGTTCTTC. It specifies CASSTTGARWNEQFF.

This chain uses TRBV27 with TRBJ2-3; 8 bases match TRBD1. Germline V gene data show CDR1 as MNHEY and CDR2 as SMNVEV (reference sequence). CDR3 length: 16 residues. V dropped 0 bases and J dropped 5; count of bases not matched to a gene: 7. As DNA, the CDR3 is TGTGCCAGCAGTTTATCACGCCAGGGGGCCGGAGATACGCAGTATTTT. It specifies CASSLSRQGAGDTQYF.

The genes are TRBV6-5 and TRBJ2-7; 8 bases map to TRBD2. This CDR3 region has 14 residues. V lost 7 bases, J lost 4 bases, and 9 bases stayed unmatched. Per germline, CDR1 MNHEY and CDR2 SVGAGI. CDR3 residues: CASTHGGAAYEQYF. The CDR3 DNA reads as TGTGCCAGCACCCACGGGGGGGCAGCGTACGAGCAGTACTTC.

V and J are TRBV27 and TRBJ1-2; 7 bases match TRBD1. This CDR3 is built from 14 residues. The J segment lost 8 bases and the V segment lost 5 bases, leaving 11 bases of the junction unmatched. Germline values: CDR1 MNHEY, CDR2 SMNVEV (reference sequence). The chain's CDR3 is CASSPLRQGLGYTF. CDR3 bases: TGTGCCAGCAGTCCGCTTCGACAGGGTTTAGGCTACACCTTC.

The gene calls are TRBV11-2 and TRBJ1-1, with TRBD1 identical over 8 bases. The CDR3 totals 16 residues. Trimming at V came to 5 bases and at J to 1 base, leaving 9 bases not matched to a gene. Germline V gene sequence: CDR1 SGHAT, CDR2 FQNNGV. CDR3 bases: TGTGCCAGCAGCCCTATACAGGGGGACGCGAACACTGAAGCTTTCTTT. Protein sequence: CASSPIQGDANTEAFF.